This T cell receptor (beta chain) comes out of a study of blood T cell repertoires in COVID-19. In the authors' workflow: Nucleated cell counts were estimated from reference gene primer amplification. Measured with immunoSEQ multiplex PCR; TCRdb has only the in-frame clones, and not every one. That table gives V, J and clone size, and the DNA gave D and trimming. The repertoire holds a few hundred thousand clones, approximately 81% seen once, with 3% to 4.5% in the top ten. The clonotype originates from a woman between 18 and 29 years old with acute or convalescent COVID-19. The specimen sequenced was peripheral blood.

The CDR3 sequence: CASGQGGDNEQFF. The CDR3 nucleotides are TGTGCCAGCGGACAGGGAGGTGACAATGAGCAGTTCTTC. The chain has TRBV2 and TRBJ2-1, with 8 positions matching TRBD1. Germline V gene data show CDR1 as SNHLY and CDR2 as FYNNEI. The length of the CDR3 is 13 residues. V was clipped by 8 bases and J by 5 bases; unmatched bases: 5.